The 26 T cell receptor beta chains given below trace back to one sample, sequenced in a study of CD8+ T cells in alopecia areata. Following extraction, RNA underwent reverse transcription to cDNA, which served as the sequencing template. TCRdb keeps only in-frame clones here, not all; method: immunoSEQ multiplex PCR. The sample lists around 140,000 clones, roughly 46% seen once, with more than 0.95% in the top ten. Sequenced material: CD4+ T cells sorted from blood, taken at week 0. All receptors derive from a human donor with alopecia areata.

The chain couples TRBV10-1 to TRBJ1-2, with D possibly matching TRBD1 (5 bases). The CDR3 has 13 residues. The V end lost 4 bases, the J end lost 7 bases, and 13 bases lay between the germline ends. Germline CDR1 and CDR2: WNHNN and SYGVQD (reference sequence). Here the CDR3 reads CASSGTLGSGYTF. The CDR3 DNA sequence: TGCGCCAGCAGTGGGACACTAGGAAGTGGCTACACCTTC.

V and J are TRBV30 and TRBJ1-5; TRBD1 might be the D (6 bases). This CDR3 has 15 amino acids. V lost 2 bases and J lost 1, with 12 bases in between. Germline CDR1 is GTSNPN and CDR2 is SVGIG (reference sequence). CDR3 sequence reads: CAWSQGLRSNQPQHF. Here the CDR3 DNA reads TGTGCCTGGAGTCAGGGGCTGAGGAGCAATCAGCCCCAGCATTTT.

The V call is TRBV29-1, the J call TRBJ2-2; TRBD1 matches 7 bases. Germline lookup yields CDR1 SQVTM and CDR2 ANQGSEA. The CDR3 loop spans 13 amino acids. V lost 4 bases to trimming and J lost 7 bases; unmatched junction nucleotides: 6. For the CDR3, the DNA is TGCAGCGTTGGGGTTACAGGGGACGGGGAGCTGTTTTTT. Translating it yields CSVGVTGDGELFF.

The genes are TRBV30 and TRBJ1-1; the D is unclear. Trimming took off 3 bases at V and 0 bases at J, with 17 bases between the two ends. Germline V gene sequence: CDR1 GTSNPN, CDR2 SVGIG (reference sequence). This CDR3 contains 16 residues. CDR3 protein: CAWRKFGSGMNTEAFF. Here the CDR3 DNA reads TGTGCCTGGAGGAAGTTCGGGTCTGGCATGAACACTGAAGCTTTCTTT.

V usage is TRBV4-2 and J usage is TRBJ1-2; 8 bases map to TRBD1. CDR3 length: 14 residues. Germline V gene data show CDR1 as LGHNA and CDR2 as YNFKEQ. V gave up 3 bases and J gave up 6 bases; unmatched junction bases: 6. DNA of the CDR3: TGTGCCAGCAGCCATGACAGGGGTCCGGATGGCTACACCTTC. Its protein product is CASSHDRGPDGYTF.

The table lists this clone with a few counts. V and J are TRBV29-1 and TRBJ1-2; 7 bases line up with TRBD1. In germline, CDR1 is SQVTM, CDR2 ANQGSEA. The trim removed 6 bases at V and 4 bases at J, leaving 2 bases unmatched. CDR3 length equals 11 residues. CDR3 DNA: TGCAGCGTAGGACAGGTCTATGGCTACACCTTC. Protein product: CSVGQVYGYTF.

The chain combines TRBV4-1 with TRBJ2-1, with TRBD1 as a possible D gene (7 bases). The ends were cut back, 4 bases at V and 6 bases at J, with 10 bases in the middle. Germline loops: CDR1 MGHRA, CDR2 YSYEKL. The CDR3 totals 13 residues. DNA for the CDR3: TGCGCCAGCAGCCCAGGGGGGACCAATGAGCAGTTCTTC. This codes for CASSPGGTNEQFF.

CDR3 amino acids: CASRAGGGNQPQHF. In nucleotides, the CDR3 is TGTGCCAGCAGGGCCGGCGGGGGCAATCAGCCCCAGCATTTT. J is TRBJ1-5 and V is TRBV27; D is unclear. Trimming left V 6 bases short and J 2 bases short, with 11 bases between. Germline CDR1 reads MNHEY; CDR2 reads SMNVEV (reference sequence). The CDR3 is 14 residues long.

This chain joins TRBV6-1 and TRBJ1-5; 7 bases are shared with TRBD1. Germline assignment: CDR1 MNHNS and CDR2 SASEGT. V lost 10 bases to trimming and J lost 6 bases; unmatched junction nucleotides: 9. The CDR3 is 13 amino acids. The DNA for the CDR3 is TGTGCCACCAGACAGGGTGGGGGTCAGCCCCAGCATTTT. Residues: CATRQGGGQPQHF.

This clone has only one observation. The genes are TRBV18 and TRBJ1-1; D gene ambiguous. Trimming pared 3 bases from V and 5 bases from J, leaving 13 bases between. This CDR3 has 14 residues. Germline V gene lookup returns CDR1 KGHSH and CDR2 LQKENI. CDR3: CASSPARARTEAFF. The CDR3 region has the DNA TGTGCCAGCTCACCCGCGCGGGCGAGGACTGAAGCTTTCTTT.

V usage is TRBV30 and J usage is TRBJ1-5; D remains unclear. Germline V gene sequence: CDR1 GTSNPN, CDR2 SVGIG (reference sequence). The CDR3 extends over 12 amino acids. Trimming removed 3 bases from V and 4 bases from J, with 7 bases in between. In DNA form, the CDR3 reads TGTGCCTGGAGCTATCTAAATCAGCCCCAGCATTTT. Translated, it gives CAWSYLNQPQHF.

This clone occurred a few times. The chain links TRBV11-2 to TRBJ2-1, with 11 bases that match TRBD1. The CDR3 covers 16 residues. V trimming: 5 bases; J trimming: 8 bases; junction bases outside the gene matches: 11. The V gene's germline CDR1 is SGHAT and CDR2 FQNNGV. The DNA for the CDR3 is TGTGCCAGCAGCCCCGGACAGGGGGCGGATTACGATGAGCAGTTCTTC. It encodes CASSPGQGADYDEQFF.

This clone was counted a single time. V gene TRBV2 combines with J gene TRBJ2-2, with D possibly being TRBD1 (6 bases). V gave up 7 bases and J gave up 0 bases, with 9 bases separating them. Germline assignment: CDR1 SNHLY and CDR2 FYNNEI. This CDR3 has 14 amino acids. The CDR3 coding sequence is TGTGCCAGCACAGGGGAGACGAACACCGGGGAGCTGTTTTTT. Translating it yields CASTGETNTGELFF.

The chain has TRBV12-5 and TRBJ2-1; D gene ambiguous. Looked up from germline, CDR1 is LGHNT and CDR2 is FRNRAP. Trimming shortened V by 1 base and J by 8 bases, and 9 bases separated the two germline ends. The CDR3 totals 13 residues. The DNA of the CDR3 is TGTGCTAGTGGTTTGGCGGCTGGGGATGAGCAGTTCTTC. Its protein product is CASGLAAGDEQFF.

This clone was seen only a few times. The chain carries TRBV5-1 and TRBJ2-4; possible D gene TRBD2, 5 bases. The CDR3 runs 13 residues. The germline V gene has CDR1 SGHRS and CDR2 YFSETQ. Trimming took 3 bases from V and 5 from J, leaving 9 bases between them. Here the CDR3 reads CASSSGVQNIQYF. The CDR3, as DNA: TGCGCCAGCAGCTCCGGGGTCCAAAACATTCAGTACTTC.

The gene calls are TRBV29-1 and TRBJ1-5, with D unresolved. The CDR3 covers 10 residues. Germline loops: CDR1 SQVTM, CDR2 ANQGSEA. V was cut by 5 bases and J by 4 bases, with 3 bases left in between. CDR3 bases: TGCAGCGTTTCAAATCAGCCCCAGCATTTT. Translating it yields CSVSNQPQHF. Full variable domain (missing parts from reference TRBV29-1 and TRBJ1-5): SAVISQKPSRDICQRGTSLTIQCQVDSQVTMMFWYRQQPGQSLTLIATANQGSEATYESGFVIDKFPISRPNLTFSTLTVSNMSPEDSSIYLCSVSNQPQHFGDGTRLSIL.

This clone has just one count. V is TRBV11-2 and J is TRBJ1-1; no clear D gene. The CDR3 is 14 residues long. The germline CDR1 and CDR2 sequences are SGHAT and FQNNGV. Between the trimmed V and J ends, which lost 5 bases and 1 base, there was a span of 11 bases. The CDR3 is CASSLQIRNTEAFF. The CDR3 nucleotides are TGTGCCAGCAGCCTTCAGATTAGGAACACTGAAGCTTTCTTT.

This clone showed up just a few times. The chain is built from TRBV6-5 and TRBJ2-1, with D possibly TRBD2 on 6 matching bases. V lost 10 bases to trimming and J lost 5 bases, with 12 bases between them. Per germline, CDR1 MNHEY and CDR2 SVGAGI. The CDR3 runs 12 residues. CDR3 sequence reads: CAIDASDNEQFF. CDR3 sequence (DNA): TGTGCCATCGACGCTAGCGACAATGAGCAGTTCTTC.

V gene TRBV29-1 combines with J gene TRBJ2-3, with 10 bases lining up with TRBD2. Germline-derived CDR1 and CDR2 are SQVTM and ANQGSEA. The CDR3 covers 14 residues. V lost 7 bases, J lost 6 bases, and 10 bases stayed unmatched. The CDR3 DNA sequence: TGCAGCGGAGCTCTAGCGGGAGCGACGGATACGCAGTATTTT. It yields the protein CSGALAGATDTQYF.

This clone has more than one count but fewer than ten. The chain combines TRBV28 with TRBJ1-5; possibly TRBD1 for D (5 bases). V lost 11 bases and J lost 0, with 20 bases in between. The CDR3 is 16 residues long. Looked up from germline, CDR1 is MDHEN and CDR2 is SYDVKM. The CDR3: CASLAGGLNSNQPQHF. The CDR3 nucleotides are TGTGCCTCTCTGGCTGGGGGATTGAATAGCAATCAGCCCCAGCATTTT.

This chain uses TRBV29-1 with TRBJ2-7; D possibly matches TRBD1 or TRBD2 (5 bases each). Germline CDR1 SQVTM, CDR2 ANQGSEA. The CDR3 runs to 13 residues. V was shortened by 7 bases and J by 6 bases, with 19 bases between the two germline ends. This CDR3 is CSASPTRDGEQYF. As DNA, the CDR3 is TGCAGCGCGTCGCCAACCCGGGACGGCGAGCAGTACTTC.

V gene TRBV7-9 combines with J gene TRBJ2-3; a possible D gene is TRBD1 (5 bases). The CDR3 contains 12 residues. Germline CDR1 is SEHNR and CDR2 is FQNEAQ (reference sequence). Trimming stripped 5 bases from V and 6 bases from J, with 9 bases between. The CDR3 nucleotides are TGTGCCAGCAGCCTACAGGAGGATACGCAGTATTTT. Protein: CASSLQEDTQYF.

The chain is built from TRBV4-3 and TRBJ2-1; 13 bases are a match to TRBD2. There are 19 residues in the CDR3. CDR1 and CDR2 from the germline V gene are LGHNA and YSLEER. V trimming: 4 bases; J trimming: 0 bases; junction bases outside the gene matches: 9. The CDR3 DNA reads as TGCGCCAGCAGCCGGAAGACTAGCGGGAGGATAGGCTCCTACAATGAGCAGTTCTTC. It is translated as CASSRKTSGRIGSYNEQFF.

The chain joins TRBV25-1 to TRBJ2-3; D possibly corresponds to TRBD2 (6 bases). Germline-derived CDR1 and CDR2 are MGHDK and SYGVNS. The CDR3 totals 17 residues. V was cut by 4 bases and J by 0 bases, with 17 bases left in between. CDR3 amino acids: CASSGIGGRGSTDTQYF. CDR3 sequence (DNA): TGTGCCAGCAGTGGCATAGGTGGGCGGGGAAGCACAGATACGCAGTATTTT.

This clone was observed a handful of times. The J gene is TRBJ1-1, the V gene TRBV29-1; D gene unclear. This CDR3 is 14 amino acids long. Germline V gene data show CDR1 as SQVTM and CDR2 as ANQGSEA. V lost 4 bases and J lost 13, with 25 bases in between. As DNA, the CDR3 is TGCAGCGTTGTCGGAGGCGGGGTCCCCCCGAAGGATTTCTTT. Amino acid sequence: CSVVGGGVPPKDFF.

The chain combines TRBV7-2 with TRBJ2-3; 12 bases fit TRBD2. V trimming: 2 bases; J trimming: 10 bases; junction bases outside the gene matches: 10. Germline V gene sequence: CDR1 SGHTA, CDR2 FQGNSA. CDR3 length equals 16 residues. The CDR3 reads CASSLSTSGSFLAQYF. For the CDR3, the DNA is TGTGCCAGCAGCTTATCGACTAGCGGGAGTTTTTTGGCGCAGTATTTT.